A selection of T cell receptor beta chains follows, all from one sample in a study of blood T cell repertoires in COVID-19. Sequencing used immunoSEQ multiplex PCR; TCRdb keeps in-frame clones, though not all of them. The repertoire holds about 210,000 clones, with about 89% as singletons. The sample taken for sequencing was peripheral blood. Receptor source: a woman in her 40s with acute or convalescent COVID-19. Each CDR3 is given with its conserved first and last residue. A D gene is named only where the DNA matches it firmly. The size of a clone is reported for some rows only, either as once, few or many, or as a class for expanded clones.

D gene: TRBD1
V gene: TRBV27
clone size: .
J gene: TRBJ1-6
CDR3 protein: CASSFRPTGDSPLHF
CDR3 DNA: TGTGCCAGCAGTTTCCGGCCGACAGGGGACTCACCCCTCCACTTT

D gene: .
V gene: TRBV18
clone size: .
J gene: TRBJ2-2
CDR3 protein: CASSTRGINTGELFF
CDR3 DNA: TGTGCCAGCTCTACCAGGGGAATAAACACCGGGGAGCTGTTTTTT

D gene: .
V gene: TRBV4-1
clone size: .
J gene: TRBJ2-1
CDR3 protein: CASSQGALGAEQFF
CDR3 DNA: TGCGCCAGCAGCCAAGGGGCCTTGGGGGCCGAGCAGTTCTTC

D gene: .
V gene: TRBV6-1
clone size: .
J gene: TRBJ1-2
CDR3 protein: CASSEPYREGYTF
CDR3 DNA: TGTGCCAGCAGTGAACCTTACAGGGAAGGCTACACCTTC

D gene: .
V gene: TRBV6-6
clone size: .
J gene: TRBJ1-1
CDR3 protein: CASSLQMNTEAFF
CDR3 DNA: TGTGCCAGCAGTTTACAAATGAACACTGAAGCTTTCTTT

D gene: TRBD1
V gene: TRBV24-1
clone size: .
J gene: TRBJ1-4
CDR3 protein: CATSDSNRGSNEKLFF
CDR3 DNA: TGTGCCACCAGTGATTCCAACAGGGGGTCGAATGAAAAACTGTTTTTT

D gene: TRBD2
V gene: TRBV11-1
clone size: .
J gene: TRBJ2-3
CDR3 protein: CASGRGGGTDTQYF
CDR3 DNA: TGTGCCAGCGGGAGGGGAGGTGGCACAGATACGCAGTATTTT

D gene: .
V gene: TRBV6-1
clone size: .
J gene: TRBJ1-2
CDR3 protein: CASSDRGGYTF
CDR3 DNA: TGTGCCAGCAGTGACAGGGGCGGCTACACCTTC

D gene: TRBD1
V gene: TRBV18
clone size: once
J gene: TRBJ1-2
CDR3 protein: CASSPGQGLLGYTF
CDR3 DNA: TGTGCCAGCTCACCGGGACAGGGTCTTCTTGGCTACACCTTC

D gene: TRBD1
V gene: TRBV5-1
clone size: .
J gene: TRBJ2-3
CDR3 protein: CASSPLLTGGKTDTQYF
CDR3 DNA: TGCGCCAGCAGCCCCCTCCTGACAGGGGGCAAAACAGATACGCAGTATTTT

D gene: .
V gene: TRBV2
clone size: .
J gene: TRBJ1-5
CDR3 protein: CASSAGKSNQPQHF
CDR3 DNA: TGTGCCAGCAGTGCGGGAAAATCCAATCAGCCCCAGCATTTT

D gene: .
V gene: TRBV5-1
clone size: .
J gene: TRBJ1-3
CDR3 protein: CASSHNIFAGGNTIYF
CDR3 DNA: TGCGCCAGCAGTCACAATATTTTTGCAGGTGGAAACACCATATATTTT

D gene: TRBD1
V gene: TRBV2
clone size: .
J gene: TRBJ2-3
CDR3 protein: CASSYSGGETDTQYF
CDR3 DNA: TGTGCCAGCAGTTACTCAGGGGGCGAGACAGATACGCAGTATTTT

D gene: .
V gene: TRBV6-5
clone size: once
J gene: TRBJ2-4
CDR3 protein: CASRASGVGNIQYF
CDR3 DNA: TGTGCCAGCAGGGCCTCGGGGGTCGGAAACATTCAGTACTTC

D gene: TRBD1
V gene: TRBV30
clone size: .
J gene: TRBJ1-2
CDR3 protein: CAWSVGGSDGYTF
CDR3 DNA: TGTGCCTGGAGTGTAGGGGGCTCGGATGGCTACACCTTC

D gene: TRBD1
V gene: TRBV28
clone size: .
J gene: TRBJ1-5
CDR3 protein: CASSLTGGYQPQHF
CDR3 DNA: TGTGCCAGCAGTCTAACAGGGGGCTATCAGCCCCAGCATTTT

D gene: TRBD2
V gene: TRBV20-1
clone size: .
J gene: TRBJ2-1
CDR3 protein: CSASGRGGYEQFF
CDR3 DNA: TGCAGTGCTAGTGGGCGGGGGGGCTATGAGCAGTTCTTC

D gene: .
V gene: TRBV6-5
clone size: .
J gene: TRBJ1-4
CDR3 protein: CASSSFRGGDEKLFF
CDR3 DNA: TGTGCCAGCAGTTCCTTTCGAGGGGGGGATGAAAAACTGTTTTTT

D gene: .
V gene: TRBV19
clone size: .
J gene: TRBJ1-2
CDR3 protein: CASNNNRVSGYTF
CDR3 DNA: TGTGCCAGTAATAATAACAGGGTCTCGGGCTACACCTTC

D gene: .
V gene: TRBV6-6
clone size: .
J gene: TRBJ1-1
CDR3 protein: CASSLTGENTEAFF
CDR3 DNA: TGTGCCAGCAGCCTTACGGGTGAGAACACTGAAGCTTTCTTT

D gene: TRBD1
V gene: TRBV12-5
clone size: few
J gene: TRBJ1-2
CDR3 protein: CASGFPSRAAVGTGRGYGYTF
CDR3 DNA: TGTGCTAGTGGTTTCCCCTCCCGGGCAGCTGTTGGGACAGGAAGGGGCTATGGCTACACCTTC

D gene: .
V gene: TRBV7-2
clone size: .
J gene: TRBJ1-2
CDR3 protein: CASSLDHRASSDGYTF
CDR3 DNA: TGTGCCAGCAGCTTAGATCACAGGGCATCAAGTGATGGCTACACCTTC

D gene: TRBD2
V gene: TRBV11-1
clone size: .
J gene: TRBJ2-1
CDR3 protein: CASSLAPRGDLSRFF
CDR3 DNA: TGTGCCAGCAGCTTAGCGCCGCGGGGGGACCTCTCAAGGTTCTTC

D gene: TRBD1
V gene: TRBV4-1
clone size: .
J gene: TRBJ2-1
CDR3 protein: CASSQQVLSRLRTGPKNEQFF
CDR3 DNA: TGCGCCAGCAGCCAACAGGTTCTAAGTCGACTCCGGACAGGGCCCAAAAATGAGCAGTTCTTC